This T cell receptor beta chain is from a study of cytomegalovirus exposure and HLA in healthy donors. Whole-study findings and limits: An analysis was carried out at a later point. It showed that HLA-associated TCR beta chains were more clonally expanded than equally common non-associated chains. Immune exposure was documented only through CMV serostatus.

Vbeta (60) and Jbeta (13) primers were used in the PCR. Method: immunoSEQ multiplex PCR; TCRdb's copy keeps in-frame clones and lacks some. This table has roughly 180,000 clones, about 68% appearing once. In regard to this clone: The antigen is not known.

This CDR3 is built from 13 residues. V was shortened by 3 bases and J by 5 bases, with 10 bases between the two germline ends. Per germline, CDR1 SEHNR and CDR2 FQNEAQ (reference sequence). The receptor's source is a female donor in good health and CMV-seronegative. The rearrangement uses TRBV7-9 and TRBJ1-2, with unresolved D. Input material: PBMCs. CDR3 loop: CASSFTERYGYTF. In nucleotides, the CDR3 is TGTGCCAGCAGCTTTACCGAGAGATATGGCTACACCTTC.